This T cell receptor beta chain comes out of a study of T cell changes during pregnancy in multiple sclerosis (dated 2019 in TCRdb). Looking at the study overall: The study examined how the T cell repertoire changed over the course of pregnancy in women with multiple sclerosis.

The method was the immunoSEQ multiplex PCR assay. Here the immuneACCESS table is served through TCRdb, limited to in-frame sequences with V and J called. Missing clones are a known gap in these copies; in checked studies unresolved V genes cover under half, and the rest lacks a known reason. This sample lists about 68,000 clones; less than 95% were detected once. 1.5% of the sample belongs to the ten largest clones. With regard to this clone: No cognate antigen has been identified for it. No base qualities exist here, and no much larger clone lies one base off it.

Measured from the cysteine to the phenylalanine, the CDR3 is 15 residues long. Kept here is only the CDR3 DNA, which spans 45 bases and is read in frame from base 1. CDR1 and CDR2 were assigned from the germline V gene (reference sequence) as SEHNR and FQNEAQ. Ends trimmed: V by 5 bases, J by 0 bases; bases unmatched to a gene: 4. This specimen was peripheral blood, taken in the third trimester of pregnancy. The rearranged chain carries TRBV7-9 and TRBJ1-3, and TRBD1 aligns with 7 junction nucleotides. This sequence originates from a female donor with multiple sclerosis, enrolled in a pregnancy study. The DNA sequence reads TGTGCCAGCAGCCAGGACAGGACCTCTGGAAACACCATATATTTT. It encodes CASSQDRTSGNTIYF.